This TCR beta chain was sequenced in a study of identical twins. Points from the study as a whole: Researchers caution that invariant MAIT and iNKT cells could partly confound zero-insertion analyses. Insertions were fewer in abundant cord blood beta clonotypes, whereas memory repertoires showed none of this pattern.

Many counts were recorded for this clonotype. Its antigen remains unknown. Germline V gives CDR1 SQVTM, CDR2 ANQGSEA. The CDR3 has 14 residues. Deletions cut 1 base from V and 2 bases from J, with 12 bases between. Through template switching, a universal primer site was introduced, and the cDNA contained unique molecular identifiers. Using its own MiXCR run on the 5' RACE reads, TCRdb lists one record per CDR3 protein. The sample yields 200,000 to 300,000 distinct CDR3 sequences, 7.5% seen once. The same sample was also used in a study of yellow fever vaccine responses in identical twins.

Source material: CD8+ T cells sorted from blood. The V gene is TRBV29-1, the J gene TRBJ2-7, with D unresolved. This clonotype originated in a woman between 18 and 30 years old in good health. CDR3 sequence reads: CSVEVGSQTYEQYF. DNA for the CDR3: TGCAGCGTTGAAGTAGGGTCGCAGACCTACGAGCAGTACTTC.